The clone carrying this TCR beta chain was picked up a small number of times. As yet, its antigen is unknown. The data are from a study of CD8+ T cells in alopecia areata. Looking at the study overall: A regimen of oral tofacitinib, 5 to 10 mg twice daily, was given to treated patients. Study-wide points: Normal skin's resident alphabeta T cells are sequenced alongside lesional scalp T cells.

Sequencing relied on a cDNA template that was reverse transcribed from extracted RNA. Sequencing was performed with immunoSEQ multiplex PCR; in TCRdb, only in-frame clones are kept and a portion is missing. The sample holds around 160,000 clones, about 89% seen once. The length of the CDR3 is 16 residues. The V gene's germline CDR1 is MNHEY and CDR2 SMNVEV (reference sequence). The TCR originated in a human donor with alopecia areata. Here the sequenced sample was CD8+ T cells sorted from blood, taken at week 0. The chain joins TRBV27 to TRBJ2-5; D remains ambiguous. Judging by the DNA end, TRBJ2-7 fits better; the J call may be wrong. The CDR3 spells CASSPQPWLNSYEQYF. CDR3 DNA sequence: TGTGCCAGCAGTCCCCAACCGTGGTTGAATTCCTACGAGCAGTACTTC.